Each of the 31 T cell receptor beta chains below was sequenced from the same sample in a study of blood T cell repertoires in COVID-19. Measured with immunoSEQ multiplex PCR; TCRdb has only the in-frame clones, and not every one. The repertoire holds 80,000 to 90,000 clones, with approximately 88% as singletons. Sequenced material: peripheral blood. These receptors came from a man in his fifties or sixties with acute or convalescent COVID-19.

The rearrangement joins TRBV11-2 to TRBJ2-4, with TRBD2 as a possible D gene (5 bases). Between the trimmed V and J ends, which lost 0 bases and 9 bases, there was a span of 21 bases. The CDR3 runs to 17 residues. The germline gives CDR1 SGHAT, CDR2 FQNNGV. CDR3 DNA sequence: TGTGCCAGCAGCTTAGATCCGGGGTATCCCCAAAGCGGCATTCAGTACTTC. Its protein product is CASSLDPGYPQSGIQYF.

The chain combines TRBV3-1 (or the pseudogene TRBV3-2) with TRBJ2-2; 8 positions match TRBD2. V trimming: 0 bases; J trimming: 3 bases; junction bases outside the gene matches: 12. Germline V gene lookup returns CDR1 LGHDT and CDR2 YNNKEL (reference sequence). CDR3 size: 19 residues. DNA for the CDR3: TGTGCCAGCAGCCAAGAACACGGGAGGGGACCCAGAGACACCGGGGAGCTGTTTTTT. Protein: CASSQEHGRGPRDTGELFF.

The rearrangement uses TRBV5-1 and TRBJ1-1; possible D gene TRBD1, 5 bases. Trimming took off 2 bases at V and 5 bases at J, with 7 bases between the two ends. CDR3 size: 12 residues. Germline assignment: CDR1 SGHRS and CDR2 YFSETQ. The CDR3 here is CASSFGGTEAFF. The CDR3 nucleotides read TGCGCCAGCAGCTTTGGGGGGACTGAAGCTTTCTTT.

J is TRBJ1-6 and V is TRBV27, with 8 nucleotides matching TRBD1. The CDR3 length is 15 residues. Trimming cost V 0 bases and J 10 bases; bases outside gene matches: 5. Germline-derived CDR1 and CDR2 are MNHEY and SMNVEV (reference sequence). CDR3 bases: TGTGCCAGCAGTTTATCCGGACAGGGACGGTCACCCCTCCACTTT. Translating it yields CASSLSGQGRSPLHF.

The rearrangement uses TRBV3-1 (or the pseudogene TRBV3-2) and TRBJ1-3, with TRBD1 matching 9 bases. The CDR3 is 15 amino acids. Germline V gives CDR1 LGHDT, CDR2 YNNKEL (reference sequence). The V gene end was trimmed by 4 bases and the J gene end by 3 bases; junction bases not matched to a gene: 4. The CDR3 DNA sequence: TGTGCCAGCAGCCGGGGGACAGGGTTTGGAAACACCATATATTTT. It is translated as CASSRGTGFGNTIYF.

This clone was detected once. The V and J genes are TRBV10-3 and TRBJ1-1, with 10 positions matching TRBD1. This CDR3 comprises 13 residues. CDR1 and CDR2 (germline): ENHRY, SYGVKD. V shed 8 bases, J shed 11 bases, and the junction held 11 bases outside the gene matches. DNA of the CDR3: TGTGCCATCTCCGGGACAGGGGTTTTAGAGGCTTTCTTT. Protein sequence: CAISGTGVLEAFF.

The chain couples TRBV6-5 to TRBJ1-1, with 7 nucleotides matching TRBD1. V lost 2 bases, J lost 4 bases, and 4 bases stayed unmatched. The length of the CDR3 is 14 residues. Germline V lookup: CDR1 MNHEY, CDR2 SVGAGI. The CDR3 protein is CASSYPGGGTEAFF. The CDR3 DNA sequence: TGTGCCAGCAGTTACCCAGGGGGTGGCACTGAAGCTTTCTTT.

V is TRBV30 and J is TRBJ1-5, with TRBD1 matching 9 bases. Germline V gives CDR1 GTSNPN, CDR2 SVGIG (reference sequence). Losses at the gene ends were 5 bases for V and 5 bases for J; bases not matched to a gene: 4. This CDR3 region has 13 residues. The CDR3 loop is CAWGRDRDQPQHF. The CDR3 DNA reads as TGTGCCTGGGGTAGGGACAGGGATCAGCCCCAGCATTTT.

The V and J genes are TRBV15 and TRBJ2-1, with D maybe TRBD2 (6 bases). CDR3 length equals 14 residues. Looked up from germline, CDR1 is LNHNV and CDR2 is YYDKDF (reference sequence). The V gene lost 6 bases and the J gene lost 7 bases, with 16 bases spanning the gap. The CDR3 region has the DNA TGTGCCACCAGGACGGGACTGGCTAAAAATGAGCAGTTCTTC. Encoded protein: CATRTGLAKNEQFF.

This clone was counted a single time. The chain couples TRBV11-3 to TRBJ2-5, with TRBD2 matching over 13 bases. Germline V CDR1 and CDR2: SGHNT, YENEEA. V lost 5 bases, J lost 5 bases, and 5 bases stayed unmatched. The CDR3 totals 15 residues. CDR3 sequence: CASSQGTSGVETQYF. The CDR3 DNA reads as TGTGCCAGCAGCCAAGGGACTAGCGGGGTTGAGACCCAGTACTTC.

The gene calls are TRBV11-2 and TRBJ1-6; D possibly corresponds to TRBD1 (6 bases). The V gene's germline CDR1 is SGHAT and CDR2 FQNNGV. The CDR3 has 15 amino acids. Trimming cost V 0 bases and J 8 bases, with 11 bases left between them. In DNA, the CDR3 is TGTGCCAGCAGCTTAGAGGACAGTTCCTATTCACCCCTCCACTTT. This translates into CASSLEDSSYSPLHF.

Here the CDR3 reads CASSLERYTEAFF. In nucleotides, the CDR3 is TGTGCCAGCAGCTTGGAGCGTTACACTGAAGCTTTCTTT. This chain links TRBV7-3 with TRBJ1-1; no clear D. CDR3 length: 13 amino acids. CDR1 is SGHTA and CDR2 is FQGTGA in the germline V gene. Trimming took 3 bases from V and 3 from J, leaving 8 bases between them.

The CDR3: CATSDLGQGADNEQFF. The CDR3 DNA reads TGTGCCACCAGTGATTTGGGACAGGGGGCCGACAATGAGCAGTTCTTC. V usage is TRBV24-1 and J usage is TRBJ2-1; TRBD1 matches 11 bases. CDR1 and CDR2 from the germline V gene are KGHDR and SFDVKD. The CDR3 totals 16 residues. Unmatched junction bases numbered 2, after V lost 0 bases and J lost 5 bases.

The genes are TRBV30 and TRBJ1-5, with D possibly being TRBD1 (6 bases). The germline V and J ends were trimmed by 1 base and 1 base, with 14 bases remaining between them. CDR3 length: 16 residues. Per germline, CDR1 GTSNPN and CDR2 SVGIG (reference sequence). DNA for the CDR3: TGTGCCTGGAGTGGAACTGGGACAAAAAGCAATCAGCCCCAGCATTTT. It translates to CAWSGTGTKSNQPQHF.

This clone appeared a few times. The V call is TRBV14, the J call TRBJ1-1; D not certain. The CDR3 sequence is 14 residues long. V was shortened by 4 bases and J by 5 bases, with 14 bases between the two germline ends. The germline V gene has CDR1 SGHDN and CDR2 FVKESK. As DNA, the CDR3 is TGTGCCAGCAGCCGTCTCCCGGGTCAAACTGAAGCTTTCTTT. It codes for CASSRLPGQTEAFF.

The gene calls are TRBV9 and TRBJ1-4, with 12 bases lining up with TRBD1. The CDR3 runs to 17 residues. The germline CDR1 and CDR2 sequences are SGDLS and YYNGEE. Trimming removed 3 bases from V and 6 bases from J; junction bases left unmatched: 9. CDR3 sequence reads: CASSDSGTGGLYEKLFF. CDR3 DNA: TGTGCCAGCAGCGACTCCGGGACAGGGGGCCTCTATGAAAAACTGTTTTTT.

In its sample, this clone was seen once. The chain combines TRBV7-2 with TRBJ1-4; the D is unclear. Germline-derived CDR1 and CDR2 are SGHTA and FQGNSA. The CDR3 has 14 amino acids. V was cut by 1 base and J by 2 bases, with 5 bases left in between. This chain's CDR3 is CASSLVGTNEKLFF. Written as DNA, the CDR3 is TGTGCCAGCAGCTTAGTTGGCACTAATGAAAAACTGTTTTTT.

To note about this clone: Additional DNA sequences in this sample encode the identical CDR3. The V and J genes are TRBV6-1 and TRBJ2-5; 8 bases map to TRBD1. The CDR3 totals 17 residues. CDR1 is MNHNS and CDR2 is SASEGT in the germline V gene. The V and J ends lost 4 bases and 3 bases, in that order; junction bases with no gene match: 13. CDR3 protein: CASSGQGPGTDKETQYF. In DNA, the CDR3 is TGTGCCAGCAGTGGACAGGGGCCGGGTACCGATAAAGAGACCCAGTACTTC.

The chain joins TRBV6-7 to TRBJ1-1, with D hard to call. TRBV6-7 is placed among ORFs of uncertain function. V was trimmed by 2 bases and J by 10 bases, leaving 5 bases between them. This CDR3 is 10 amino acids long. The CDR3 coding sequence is TGTGCCAGCAGTTACGAGGGAGCTTTCTTT. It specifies CASSYEGAFF.

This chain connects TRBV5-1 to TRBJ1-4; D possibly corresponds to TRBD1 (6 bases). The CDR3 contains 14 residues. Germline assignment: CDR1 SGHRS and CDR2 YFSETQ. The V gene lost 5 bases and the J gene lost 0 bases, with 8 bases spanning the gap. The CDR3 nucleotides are TGCGCCAGCAGAGGACAGTCAACTAATGAAAAACTGTTTTTT. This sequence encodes CASRGQSTNEKLFF.

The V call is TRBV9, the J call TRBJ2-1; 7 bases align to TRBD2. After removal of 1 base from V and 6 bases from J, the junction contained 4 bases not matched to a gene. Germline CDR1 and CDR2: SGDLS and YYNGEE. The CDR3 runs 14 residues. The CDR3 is CASSVSGTTNEQFF. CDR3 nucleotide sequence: TGTGCCAGCAGCGTATCCGGGACTACCAATGAGCAGTTCTTC. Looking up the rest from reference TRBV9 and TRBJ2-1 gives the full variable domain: DSGVTQTPKHLITATGQRVTLRCSPRSGDLSVYWYQQSLDQGLQFLIQYYNGEERAKGNILERFSAQQFPDLHSELNLSSLELGDSALYFCASSVSGTTNEQFFGPGTRLTVL.

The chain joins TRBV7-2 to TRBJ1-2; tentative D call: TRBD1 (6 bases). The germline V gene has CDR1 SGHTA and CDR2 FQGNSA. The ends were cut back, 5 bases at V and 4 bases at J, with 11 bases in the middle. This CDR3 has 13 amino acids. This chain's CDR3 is CASSADSLYGYTF. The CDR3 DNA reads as TGTGCCAGCAGCGCGGACAGTCTCTATGGCTACACCTTC.

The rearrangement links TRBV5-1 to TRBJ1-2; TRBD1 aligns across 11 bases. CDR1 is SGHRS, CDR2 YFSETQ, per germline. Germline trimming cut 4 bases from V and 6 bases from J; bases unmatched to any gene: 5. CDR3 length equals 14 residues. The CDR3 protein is CASSLDRGLDGYTF. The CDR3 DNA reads TGCGCCAGCAGCCTGGACAGGGGGCTCGATGGCTACACCTTC.

CDR3 region: CASNGGAGEQFF. In nucleotides, the CDR3 is TGTGCCAGCAACGGGGGGGCCGGTGAGCAGTTCTTC. The chain combines TRBV2 with TRBJ2-1, with 8 bases identical to TRBD2. The CDR3 spans 12 residues. Germline values: CDR1 SNHLY, CDR2 FYNNEI. The trim removed 7 bases at V and 9 bases at J, leaving 5 bases unmatched.

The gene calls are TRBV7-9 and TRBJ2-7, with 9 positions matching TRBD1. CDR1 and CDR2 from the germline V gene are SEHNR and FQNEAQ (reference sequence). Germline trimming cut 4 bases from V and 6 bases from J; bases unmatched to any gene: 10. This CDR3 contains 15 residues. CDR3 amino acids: CASSSPGQGPLEQYF. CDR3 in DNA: TGTGCCAGCAGCTCGCCGGGACAGGGCCCTCTCGAGCAGTACTTC.

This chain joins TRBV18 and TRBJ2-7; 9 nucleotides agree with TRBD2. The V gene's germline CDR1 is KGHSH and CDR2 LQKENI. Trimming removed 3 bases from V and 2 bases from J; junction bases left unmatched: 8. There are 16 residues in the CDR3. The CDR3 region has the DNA TGTGCCAGCTCACCTAGTCTAGCGGGGACAACCTACGAGCAGTACTTC. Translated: CASSPSLAGTTYEQYF.

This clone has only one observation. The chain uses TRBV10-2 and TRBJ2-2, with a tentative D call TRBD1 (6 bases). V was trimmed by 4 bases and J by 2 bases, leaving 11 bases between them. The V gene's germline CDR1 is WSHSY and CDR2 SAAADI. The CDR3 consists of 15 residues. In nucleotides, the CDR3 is TGCGCCAGCAGTGGCCCCGGGACAAACACCGGGGAGCTGTTTTTT. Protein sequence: CASSGPGTNTGELFF.

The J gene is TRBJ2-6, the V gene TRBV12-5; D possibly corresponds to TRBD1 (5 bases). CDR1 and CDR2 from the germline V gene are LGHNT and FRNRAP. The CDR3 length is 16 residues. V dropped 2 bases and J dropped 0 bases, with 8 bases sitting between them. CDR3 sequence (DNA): TGTGCTAGTGGTTTGATTACAGGCTCTGGGGCCAACGTCCTGACTTTC. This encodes CASGLITGSGANVLTF.

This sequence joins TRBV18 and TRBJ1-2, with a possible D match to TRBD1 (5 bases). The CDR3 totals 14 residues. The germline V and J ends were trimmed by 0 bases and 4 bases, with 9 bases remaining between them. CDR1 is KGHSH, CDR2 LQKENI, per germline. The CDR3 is CASSPPRGPYGYTF. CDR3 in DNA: TGTGCCAGCTCACCACCGCGGGGCCCCTATGGCTACACCTTC.

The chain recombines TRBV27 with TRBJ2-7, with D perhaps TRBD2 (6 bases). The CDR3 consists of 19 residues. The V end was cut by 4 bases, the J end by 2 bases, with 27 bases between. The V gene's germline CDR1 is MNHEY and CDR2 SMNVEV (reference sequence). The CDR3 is CASSSDWGDAQASPYEQYF. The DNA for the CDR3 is TGTGCCAGCAGTTCGGATTGGGGGGATGCGCAGGCCTCGCCCTACGAGCAGTACTTC.

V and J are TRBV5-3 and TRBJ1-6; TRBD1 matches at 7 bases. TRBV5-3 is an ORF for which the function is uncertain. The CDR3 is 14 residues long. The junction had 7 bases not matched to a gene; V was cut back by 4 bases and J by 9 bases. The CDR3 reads CARSETGVVSPLHF. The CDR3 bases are TGTGCCAGAAGCGAAACAGGGGTGGTTTCACCCCTCCACTTT.